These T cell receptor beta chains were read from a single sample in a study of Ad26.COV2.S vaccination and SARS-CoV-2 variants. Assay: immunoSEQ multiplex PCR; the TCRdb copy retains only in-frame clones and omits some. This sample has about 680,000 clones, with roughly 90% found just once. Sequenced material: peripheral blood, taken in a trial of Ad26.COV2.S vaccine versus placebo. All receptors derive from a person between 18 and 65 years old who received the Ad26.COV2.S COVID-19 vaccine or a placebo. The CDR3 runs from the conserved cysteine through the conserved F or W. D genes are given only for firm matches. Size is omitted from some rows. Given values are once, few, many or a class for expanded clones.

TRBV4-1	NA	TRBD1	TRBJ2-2	CASSQDPRGQRNTGELFF	TGCGCCAGCAGCCAAGATCCGAGGGGACAGCGGAACACCGGGGAGCTGTTTTTT
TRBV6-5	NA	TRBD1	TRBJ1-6	CASSYSSGQGSPLHF	TGTGCCAGCAGTTACTCTTCGGGACAGGGTTCACCCCTCCACTTT
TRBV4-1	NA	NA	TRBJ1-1	CASSQDRRATEAFF	TGCGCCAGCAGCCAAGACCGCAGGGCCACTGAAGCTTTCTTT
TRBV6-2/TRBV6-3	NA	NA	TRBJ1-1	CASSPRTVPNTEAFF	TGTGCCAGCAGCCCCCGGACAGTCCCAAACACTGAAGCTTTCTTT
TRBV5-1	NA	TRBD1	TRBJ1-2	CASSLARQGFYGYTF	TGCGCCAGCAGCTTGGCAAGACAGGGGTTCTATGGCTACACCTTC
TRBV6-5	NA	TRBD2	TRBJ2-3	CASSPSGRPTDTQYF	TGTGCCAGCAGTCCAAGCGGGAGGCCCACAGATACGCAGTATTTT
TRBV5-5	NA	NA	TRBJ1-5	CASSPRTVSNQPQHF	TGTGCCAGCAGCCCGCGGACAGTTAGCAATCAGCCCCAGCATTTT
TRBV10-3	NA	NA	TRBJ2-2	CAIGTTTGLLNTGELFF	TGTGCCATCGGAACAACCACGGGACTTCTGAACACCGGGGAGCTGTTTTTT
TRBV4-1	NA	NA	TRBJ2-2	CASSQAATTNTGELFF	TGCGCCAGCAGCCAAGCCGCGACAACAAACACCGGGGAGCTGTTTTTT
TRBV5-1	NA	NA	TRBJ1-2	CASSLGEYGYTF	TGCGCCAGCAGCTTGGGAGAGTATGGCTACACCTTC
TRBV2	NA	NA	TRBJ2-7	CASSEPLRIYEQYF	TGTGCCAGCAGCGAACCCCTCAGGATTTACGAGCAGTACTTC
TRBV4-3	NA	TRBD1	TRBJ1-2	CASSTARGGFYGYTF	TGCGCCAGCAGCACCGCCAGGGGGGGGTTCTATGGCTACACCTTC
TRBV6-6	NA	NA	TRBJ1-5	CASSPLGNQPQHF	TGTGCCAGCAGCCCCCTTGGGAATCAGCCCCAGCATTTT
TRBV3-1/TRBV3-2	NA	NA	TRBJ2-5	CASSSRHSQETQYF	TGTGCCAGCAGCTCCCGTCACAGTCAAGAGACCCAGTACTTC
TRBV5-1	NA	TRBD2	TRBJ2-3	CASSLASGRGDTQYF	TGCGCCAGCAGCTTGGCTAGCGGGAGAGGGGATACGCAGTATTTT
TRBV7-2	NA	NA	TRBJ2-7	CASSPQRNSYEQYF	TGTGCCAGCAGCCCCCAGCGGAACTCCTACGAGCAGTACTTC
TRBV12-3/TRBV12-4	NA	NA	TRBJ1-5	CASSLLGMDVQHF	TGTGCCAGCAGTTTATTGGGAATGGATGTCCAGCATTTT
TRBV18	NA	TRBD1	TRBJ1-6	CASSPSGQANSPLHF	TGTGCCAGCTCACCTAGCGGACAGGCGAATTCACCCCTCCACTTT
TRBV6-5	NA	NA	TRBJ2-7	CASTKTENSYEQYF	TGTGCCAGCACTAAAACGGAAAACTCCTACGAGCAGTACTTC
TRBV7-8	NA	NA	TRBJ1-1	CASSPGPGLNTEAFF	TGTGCCAGCAGCCCCGGCCCGGGGCTGAACACTGAAGCTTTCTTT
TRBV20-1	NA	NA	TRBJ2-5	CSASSRAGETQYF	TGCAGTGCTAGTTCCCGGGCGGGAGAGACCCAGTACTTC
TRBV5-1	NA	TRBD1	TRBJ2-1	CASSYGQGSYNEQFF	TGCGCCAGCAGCTACGGACAGGGGTCGTACAATGAGCAGTTCTTC
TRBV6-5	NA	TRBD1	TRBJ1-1	CASSYGTGREAFF	TGTGCCAGCAGCTATGGGACAGGACGTGAAGCTTTCTTT
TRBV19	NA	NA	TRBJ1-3	CASRRDGSGNTIYF	TGTGCCAGTAGGAGGGACGGCTCTGGAAACACCATATATTTT
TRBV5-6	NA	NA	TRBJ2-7	CASSFDRHEQYF	TGTGCCAGCAGCTTCGACAGGCACGAGCAGTACTTC
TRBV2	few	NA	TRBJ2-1	CASSVYEQFF	TGTGCCAGCAGTGTCTATGAGCAGTTCTTC
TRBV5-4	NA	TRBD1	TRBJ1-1	CASSLVDGRGQAFF	TGTGCCAGCAGCTTGGTGGATGGCAGGGGGCAAGCTTTCTTT
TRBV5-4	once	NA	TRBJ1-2	CASRRDDGYTF	TGTGCCAGCAGACGGGACGATGGCTACACCTTC
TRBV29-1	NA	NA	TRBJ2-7	CSVHQDSQPYEQYF	TGCAGCGTCCATCAGGACAGTCAGCCCTACGAGCAGTACTTC
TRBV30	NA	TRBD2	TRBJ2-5	CAWSGEGETQYF	TGTGCCTGGAGTGGGGAGGGAGAGACCCAGTACTTC
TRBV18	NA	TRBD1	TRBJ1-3	CASSPAGTGSGNTIYF	TGTGCCAGCTCACCCGCAGGGACAGGGTCTGGAAACACCATATATTTT
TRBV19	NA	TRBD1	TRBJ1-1	CASSIDRDRGRTAEAFF	TGTGCCAGTAGTATAGACCGGGACAGGGGGCGGACGGCTGAAGCTTTCTTT
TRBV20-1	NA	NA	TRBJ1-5	CSASSGLEAGQPQHF	TGCAGTGCTAGTTCGGGACTCGAGGCCGGCCAGCCCCAGCATTTT
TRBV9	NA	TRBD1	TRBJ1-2	CASSIDRGGYGYTF	TGTGCCAGCAGCATCGACAGGGGAGGCTATGGCTACACCTTC
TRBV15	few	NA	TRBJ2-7	CATSRDLYEQYF	TGTGCCACCAGCAGAGATTTGTACGAGCAGTACTTC
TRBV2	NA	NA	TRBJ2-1	CASSERGTTEQFF	TGTGCCAGCAGTGAACGTGGGACCACCGAGCAGTTCTTC
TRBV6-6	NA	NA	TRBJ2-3	CASSNEWGGTDTQYF	TGTGCCAGCAGCAACGAGTGGGGGGGCACAGATACGCAGTATTTT
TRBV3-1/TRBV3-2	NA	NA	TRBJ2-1	CASSQDEGNEQFF	TGTGCCAGCAGCCAAGATGAGGGAAATGAGCAGTTCTTC
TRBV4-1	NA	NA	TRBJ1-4	CASSQRMGGTTNEKLFF	TGCGCCAGCAGCCAAAGAATGGGTGGCACAACTAATGAAAAACTGTTTTTT
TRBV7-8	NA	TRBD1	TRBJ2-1	CASSRDRGVGVDNEQFF	TGTGCCAGCAGCCGAGACAGGGGAGTTGGGGTGGACAATGAGCAGTTCTTC
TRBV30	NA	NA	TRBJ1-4	CAWSNRPNEKLFF	TGTGCCTGGAGTAACAGGCCAAATGAAAAACTGTTTTTT
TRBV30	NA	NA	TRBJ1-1	CAWSPDPYTEAFF	TGTGCCTGGAGTCCAGACCCTTACACTGAAGCTTTCTTT
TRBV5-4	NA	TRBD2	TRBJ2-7	CASSLAGGFYEQYF	TGTGCCAGCAGCTTGGCGGGAGGTTTTTACGAGCAGTACTTC
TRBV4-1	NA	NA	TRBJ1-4	CASSQEGAGNEKLFF	TGCGCCAGCAGCCAAGAGGGGGCAGGGAATGAAAAACTGTTTTTT
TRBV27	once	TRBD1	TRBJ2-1	CASSFFRGTGGTEQFF	TGTGCCAGCAGTTTTTTTCGCGGGACAGGGGGTACTGAGCAGTTCTTC
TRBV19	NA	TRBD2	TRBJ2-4	CASSQGLAGNIQYF	TGTGCCAGTAGCCAAGGACTAGCGGGGAACATTCAGTACTTC
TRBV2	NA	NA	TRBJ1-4	CASRQRVATNEKLFF	TGTGCCAGCAGGCAAAGGGTAGCAACTAATGAAAAACTGTTTTTT
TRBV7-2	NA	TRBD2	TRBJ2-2	CASKLAGFAGELFF	TGTGCCAGCAAGTTAGCGGGGTTCGCCGGGGAGCTGTTTTTT
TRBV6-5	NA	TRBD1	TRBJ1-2	CASSPIRQGGYTF	TGTGCCAGCAGCCCCATTAGACAGGGTGGCTACACCTTC
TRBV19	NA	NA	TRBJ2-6	CASSTDSSGANVLTF	TGTGCCAGTAGTACGGACAGCTCTGGGGCCAACGTCCTGACTTTC
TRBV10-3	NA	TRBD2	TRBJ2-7	CAINPSGGPYEQYF	TGTGCCATCAACCCTAGCGGGGGACCCTACGAGCAGTACTTC
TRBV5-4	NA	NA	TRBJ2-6	CASSLRVVGANVLTF	TGTGCCAGCAGCTTAAGGGTCGTTGGGGCCAACGTCCTGACTTTC
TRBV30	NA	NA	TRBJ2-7	CAWGPFYEQYF	TGTGCCTGGGGCCCCTTTTACGAGCAGTACTTC
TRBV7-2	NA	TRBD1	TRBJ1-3	CASSHWDRDSGNTIYF	TGTGCCAGCAGTCATTGGGACAGGGACTCTGGAAACACCATATATTTT
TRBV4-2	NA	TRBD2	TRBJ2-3	CASSQDPPASGGRDTQYF	TGTGCCAGCAGCCAAGATCCCCCGGCTAGCGGGGGGAGGGATACGCAGTATTTT
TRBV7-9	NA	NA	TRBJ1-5	CASSLEGGQNQPQHF	TGTGCCAGCAGCTTAGAAGGAGGACAGAATCAGCCCCAGCATTTT
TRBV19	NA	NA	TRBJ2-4	CAPCCFLAKNIQYF	TGTGCCCCTTGTTGTTTCCTAGCCAAAAACATTCAGTACTTC